The sequence of this T cell receptor beta chain was determined in a study of blood T cell repertoires in COVID-19. About the research overall: COVID-19 samples collected from the United States, Italy and Spain covered acute and convalescent phases. From T cells, B-cell-depleted T cells, or PBMCs came the material, which was cDNA or gDNA.

Authors' data handling: It was from reference gene primer amplification that nucleated cell counts were estimated. Method: immunoSEQ multiplex PCR; TCRdb's copy keeps in-frame clones and lacks some. The V and J calls and clone size are taken from that table; D and trimming were inferred from the DNA. The sample yields 250,000 to 400,000 clones, around 87% seen once. Trimming at V came to 6 bases and at J to 6 bases, leaving 4 bases not matched to a gene. This CDR3 region has 12 residues. The rearrangement joins TRBV12-3 or TRBV12-4 to TRBJ1-1; 7 nucleotides line up with TRBD1. The source is a woman aged 25 to 39 who had recovered from COVID-19. Material: PBMCs or T cells enriched from blood (not recorded which). The CDR3 loop is CASRGGQAEAFF. For the CDR3, the DNA is TGTGCCAGCAGAGGCGGACAGGCTGAAGCTTTCTTT.